This entry features one T cell receptor (beta chain) sequence. The target antigen is unknown. Tumor tissue was taken before any definitive surgery or chemotherapy was given. The CDR3 covers 13 residues. V was clipped by 4 bases and J by 7 bases, with 14 bases between them. CDR1 SEHNR and CDR2 FQNEAQ come from the germline V gene (reference sequence). The data were produced by immunoSEQ multiplex PCR, yet TCRdb's version contains in-frame clones alone and is incomplete. This repertoire shows some 5,100 clones, roughly two thirds found once; its top ten account for roughly 9.5%. These data originate in a study of high-grade serous ovarian cancer treatment subgroups. Study-wide results and limits: Only CDR3 was analyzed; CDR1 and CDR2 were not. Repertoire similarity ranged about 0.1 to 0.79 between tumors of one patient. Spatial context was lost because tumors were sequenced in bulk.

The receptor comes from a human donor with high-grade serous ovarian cancer. The sequenced sample was tumor tissue. J is TRBJ2-7 and V is TRBV7-9; D call uncertain. Written as DNA, the CDR3 is TGTGCCAGCAGCTCATCCCACCTGGGGGAGCAGTACGTC. Translating gives CASSSSHLGEQYV.